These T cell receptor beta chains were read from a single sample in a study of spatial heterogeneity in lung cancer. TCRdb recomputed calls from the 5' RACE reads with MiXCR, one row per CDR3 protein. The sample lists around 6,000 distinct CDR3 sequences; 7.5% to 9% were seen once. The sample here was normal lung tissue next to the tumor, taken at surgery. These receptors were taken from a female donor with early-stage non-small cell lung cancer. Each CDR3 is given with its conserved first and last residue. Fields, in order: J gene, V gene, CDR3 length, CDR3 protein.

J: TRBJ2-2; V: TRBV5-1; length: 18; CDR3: CASSLGNAGGSNTGELFF
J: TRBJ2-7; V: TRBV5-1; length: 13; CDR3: CASRTGSMDEQYF
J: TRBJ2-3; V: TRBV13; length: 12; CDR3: CASSLRERRQYF
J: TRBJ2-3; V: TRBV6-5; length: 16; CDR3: CASSTSGGVSTDTQYF
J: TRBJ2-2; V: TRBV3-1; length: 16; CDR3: CASSRSGGDSTGELFF
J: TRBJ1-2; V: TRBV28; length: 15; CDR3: CASSLPGGASHGYTF
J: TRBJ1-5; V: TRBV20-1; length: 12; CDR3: CSAGDRNQPQHF
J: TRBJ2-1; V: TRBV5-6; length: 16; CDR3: CASSRSGGAIMNEQFF
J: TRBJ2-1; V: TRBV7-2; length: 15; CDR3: CASSLGLGTYNEQFF
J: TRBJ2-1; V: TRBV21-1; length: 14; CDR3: CASSKARGYNEQFF
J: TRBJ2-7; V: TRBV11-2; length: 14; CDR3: CASSPPRGLAEQYF
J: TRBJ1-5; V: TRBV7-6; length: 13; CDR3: CASSLGDSQPQHF
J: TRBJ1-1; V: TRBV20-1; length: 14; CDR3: CSARDQRMNTEAFF
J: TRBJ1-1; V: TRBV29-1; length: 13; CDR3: CSVRPYLGTEAFF
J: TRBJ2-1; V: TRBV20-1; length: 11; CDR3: CSAPRRPEQFF
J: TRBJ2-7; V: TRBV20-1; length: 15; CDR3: CSASGLAGGPGEQYF
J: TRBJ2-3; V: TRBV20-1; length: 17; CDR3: CSARDPLERGSTDTQYF
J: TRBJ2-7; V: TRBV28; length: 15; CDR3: CASSPRTGPGEEQYF
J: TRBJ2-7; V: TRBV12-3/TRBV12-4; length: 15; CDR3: CASSFSFGSAYEQYF
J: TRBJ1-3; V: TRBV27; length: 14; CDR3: CASRRQGAGNTIYF
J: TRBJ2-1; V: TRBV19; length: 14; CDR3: CASSIGRTYNEQFF
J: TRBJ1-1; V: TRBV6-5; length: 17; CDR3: CASSRNRGGEGRTEAFF
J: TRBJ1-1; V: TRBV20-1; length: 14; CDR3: CSARDRVIYTEAFF
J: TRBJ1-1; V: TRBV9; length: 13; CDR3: CASSPREDREAFF
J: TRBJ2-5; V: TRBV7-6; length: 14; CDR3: CASSLSDPKETQYF
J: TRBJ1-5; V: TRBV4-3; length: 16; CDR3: CASSQDMGAAHQPQHF
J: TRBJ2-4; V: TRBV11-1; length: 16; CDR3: CASSLGTPTYQNIQYF
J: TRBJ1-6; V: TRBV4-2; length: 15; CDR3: CASSQEIGGNSPLHF
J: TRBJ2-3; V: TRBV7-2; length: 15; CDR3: CASSASGVSTDTQYF
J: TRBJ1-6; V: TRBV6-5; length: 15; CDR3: CASRKARGTYSPLHF
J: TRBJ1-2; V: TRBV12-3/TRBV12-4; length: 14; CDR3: CASSRRGGGYGYTF
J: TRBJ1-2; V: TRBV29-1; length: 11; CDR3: CSVEGINGYTF
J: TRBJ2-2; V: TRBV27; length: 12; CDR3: CASSTPTGELFF
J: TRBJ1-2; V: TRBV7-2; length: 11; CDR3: CASSLSGTYTF
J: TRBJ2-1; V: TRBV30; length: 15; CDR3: CAWSVGTSSYNEQFF
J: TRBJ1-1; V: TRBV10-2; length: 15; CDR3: CASRILSTGNTEAFF
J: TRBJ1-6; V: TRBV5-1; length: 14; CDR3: CASREGRTDSPLHF
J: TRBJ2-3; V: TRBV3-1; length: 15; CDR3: CASSQSLAGYDTQYF
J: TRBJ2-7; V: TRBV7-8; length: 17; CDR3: CASSLRGTSGGMYEQYF
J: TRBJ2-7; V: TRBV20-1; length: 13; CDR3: CSASFAGVYEQYF
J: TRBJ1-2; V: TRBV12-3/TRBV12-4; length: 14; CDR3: CASSPGQANYGYTF
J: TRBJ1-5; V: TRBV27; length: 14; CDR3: CASSPNGINQPQHF
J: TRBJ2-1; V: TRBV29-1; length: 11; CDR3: CSVLDGNEQFF
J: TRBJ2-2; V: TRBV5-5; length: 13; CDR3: CASSLFDTGELFF
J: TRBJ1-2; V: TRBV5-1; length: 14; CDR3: CASSPTGGGHGYTF
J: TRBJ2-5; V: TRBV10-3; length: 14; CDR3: CAISGASLGETQYF
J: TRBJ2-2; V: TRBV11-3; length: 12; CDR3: CASSLAAGELFF
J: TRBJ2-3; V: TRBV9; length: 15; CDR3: CASSAFSGGTDTQYF